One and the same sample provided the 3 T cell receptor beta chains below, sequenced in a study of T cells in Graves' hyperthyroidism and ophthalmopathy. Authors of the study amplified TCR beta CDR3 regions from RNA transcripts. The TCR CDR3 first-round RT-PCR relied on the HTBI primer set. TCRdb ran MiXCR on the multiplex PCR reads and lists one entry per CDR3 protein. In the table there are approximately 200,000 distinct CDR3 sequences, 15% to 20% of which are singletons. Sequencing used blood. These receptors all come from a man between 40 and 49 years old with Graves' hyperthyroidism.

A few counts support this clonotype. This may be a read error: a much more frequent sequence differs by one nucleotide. The CDR3 region has the DNA TGCAGTGCTCCCCGGGGAGCCTATGGCTACACCTTC. Translated, it gives CSAPRGAYGYTF. The chain has TRBV20-1 and TRBJ1-2, with D unresolved. V dropped 5 bases and J dropped 4 bases, with 11 bases sitting between them. CDR3 length equals 12 residues. The germline CDR1 and CDR2 sequences are DFQATT and SNEGSKA (reference sequence).

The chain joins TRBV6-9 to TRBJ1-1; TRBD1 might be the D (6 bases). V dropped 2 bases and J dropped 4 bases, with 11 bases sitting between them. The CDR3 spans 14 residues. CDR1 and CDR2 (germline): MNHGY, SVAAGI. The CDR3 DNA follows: TGTGCCAGCAGTTATCGGGGGCCGGGCACTGAAGCTTTCTTT. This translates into CASSYRGPGTEAFF.

In nucleotides, the CDR3 is TGTGCCAGCAGTCTTAGTCCCGGGACGGTATCGAACACTGAAGCTTTCTTT. This gives the protein CASSLSPGTVSNTEAFF. The chain couples TRBV28 to TRBJ1-1; D is possibly TRBD1 (5 bases). This CDR3 contains 17 residues. In germline, CDR1 is MDHEN, CDR2 SYDVKM. V was pared by 5 bases and J by 1 base, with 20 bases between.